This TCR beta chain was sequenced in a study of control samples from healthy donors and cancer patients (dated by TCRdb to 2019 to 2021). Worth noting for this clone: Its cognate antigen has yet to be identified. One base away there is no much larger clone; base qualities are not given.

To prepare the library, the immunoSEQ multiplex PCR assay was applied. The table comes from immuneACCESS by way of TCRdb, which keeps in-frame sequences with V and J called. Part of the clones is missing from these tables; in studies checked, under half for an unresolved V gene and the rest for unknown reasons. This sample has 150,000 to 200,000 clones in its table, and around 92% of those were observed once. Roughly 2.1% of the sample lies in the top ten. V lost 0 bases and J lost 3 bases, and the count of bases not matched to a germline gene is 6. CDR1 and CDR2, per the germline V gene, are SGHRS and YFSETQ. The CDR3, cysteine through phenylalanine, is 15 amino acids long. Here the CDR3 DNA is all that survives: 45 bases in frame from base 1.

The clonotype was recovered from a woman in her forties in good health. Sequencing input: blood. The V and J segments used are TRBV5-1 and TRBJ2-7; the junction holds 7 bases that match TRBD1. CDR3 loop: CASSLDQGVHYEQYF. The nucleotides are TGCGCCAGCAGCTTGGATCAGGGGGTTCACTACGAGCAGTACTTC.